The 14 T cell receptor beta chains reported below all come from one sample, sequenced in a study of blood T cells in healthy people across ages. A second PCR of about 7 to 12 cycles used a sample-barcoded 5' primer and a J-beta primer mix. TCRdb processed the 5' RACE reads anew with MiXCR; each CDR3 protein has one entry. The profile covers some 1.6 million distinct CDR3 sequences, with 30% to 35% appearing a single time and roughly 10% taken by the ten largest. The sequencing sample was made of blood. All receptors come from a woman under 40 in good health.

The chain carries TRBV25-1 and TRBJ1-6, with 9 bases lining up with TRBD1. The CDR3 totals 15 residues. Per the germline V gene, CDR1 is MGHDK and CDR2 is SYGVNS. V was clipped by 6 bases and J by 4 bases; unmatched bases: 4. The CDR3 here is CASRDRGYYNSPLHF. As DNA, the CDR3 is TGTGCCAGCAGGGACAGGGGCTATTATAATTCACCCCTCCACTTT.

This clonotype has just a few counts. V is TRBV29-1 and J is TRBJ1-5, with TRBD1 as a possible D gene (6 bases). The germline V and J ends were trimmed by 6 bases and 5 bases, with 14 bases remaining between them. Germline V lookup: CDR1 SQVTM, CDR2 ANQGSEA. The CDR3 runs 13 residues. The chain's CDR3 is CSVAEGGDQPQHF. CDR3 DNA: TGCAGCGTAGCGGAGGGGGGTGATCAGCCCCAGCATTTT.

V gene TRBV5-1 combines with J gene TRBJ2-3, with TRBD1 matching 11 bases. The CDR3 has 15 residues. J was trimmed by 8 bases and V by 4 bases; bases with no gene match: 9. The germline CDR1 and CDR2 sequences are SGHRS and YFSETQ. Here the CDR3 reads CASSAGDRGGGTQYF. CDR3 DNA: TGCGCCAGCAGCGCCGGGGACAGGGGGGGCGGTACGCAGTATTTT. The variable domain in full, completed from reference TRBV5-1 and TRBJ2-3, reads KAGVTQTPRYLIKTRGQQVTLSCSPISGHRSVSWYQQTPGQGLQFLFEYFSETQRNKGNFPGRFSGRQFSNSRSEMNVSTLELGDSALYLCASSAGDRGGGTQYFGPGTRLTVL.

This chain joins TRBV6-6 and TRBJ1-2, with D uncertain. This CDR3 has 12 residues. Germline CDR1 and CDR2: MNHNY and SVGAGI (reference sequence). V lost 8 bases, J lost 7 bases, and 14 bases lay in between. The CDR3 here is CASSGDSGGYTF. The CDR3 DNA sequence: TGTGCCAGCTCAGGAGATTCCGGTGGCTACACCTTC.

The gene calls are TRBV6-1 and TRBJ1-2; TRBD1 aligns across 7 bases. The CDR3 runs to 15 residues. V was pared by 0 bases and J by 4 bases, with 5 bases of the junction left unmatched. In germline, CDR1 is MNHNS, CDR2 SASEGT. The CDR3 DNA follows: TGTGCCAGCAGTGAAGCGAGGGGGCTAGGCTATGGCTACACCTTC. The encoded protein is CASSEARGLGYGYTF.

This clonotype was detected only a few times. The chain has TRBV19 and TRBJ2-6; 11 nucleotides align to TRBD1. This CDR3 comprises 19 residues. Germline-derived CDR1 and CDR2 are LNHDA and SQIVND (reference sequence). The junction had 9 bases not matched to a gene; V was cut back by 5 bases and J by 0 bases. Written as DNA, the CDR3 is TGTGCCAGTAGTCCTCTTTTAGGACAGGGGGCCTCTGGGGCCAACGTCCTGACTTTC. As protein: CASSPLLGQGASGANVLTF.

This clonotype was seen many times. The V gene is TRBV4-1, the J gene TRBJ1-4, with no clear D. Germline-derived CDR1 and CDR2 are MGHRA and YSYEKL. Trimming took off 4 bases at V and 4 bases at J, with 7 bases between the two ends. CDR3 length: 13 residues. The CDR3 DNA reads as TGCGCCAGCAGCCGGAGGAATAATGAAAAACTGTTTTTT. It specifies CASSRRNNEKLFF.

This clonotype was seen only a few times. The V gene is TRBV5-1, the J gene TRBJ2-7; the match to TRBD2 covers 8 bases. The length of the CDR3 is 17 residues. Germline V lookup: CDR1 SGHRS, CDR2 YFSETQ. The J segment lost 4 bases and the V segment lost 2 bases, leaving 14 bases of the junction unmatched. The CDR3 coding sequence is TGCGCCAGCAGCTTAAAAGGAGGTGGAGCGGGAGAGTACGAGCAGTACTTC. This encodes CASSLKGGGAGEYEQYF.

The V call is TRBV7-2, the J call TRBJ2-7; the match to TRBD2 covers 7 bases. The CDR3 length is 17 residues. The germline V gene encodes CDR1 SGHTA and CDR2 FQGNSA. The J segment lost 3 bases and the V segment lost 4 bases, leaving 15 bases of the junction unmatched. As DNA, the CDR3 is TGTGCCAGCAGCTCCCCCCCCCGTGCGGGGGTAATCTACGAGCAGTACTTC. It codes for CASSSPPRAGVIYEQYF.

This clonotype has only a few counts. This chain links TRBV12-3 or TRBV12-4 with TRBJ2-1; 8 positions match TRBD2. The CDR3 length is 14 residues. J was trimmed by 10 bases and V by 7 bases; bases with no gene match: 12. The CDR3 DNA is TGTGCCAGCATTGGATTGGCGGGGGGATCGGAGCAGTTCTTC. The encoded protein is CASIGLAGGSEQFF.

This rearrangement joins TRBV6-2 or TRBV6-3 to TRBJ2-2; 8 nucleotides match TRBD2. There are 18 residues in the CDR3. Germline V gives CDR1 MNHEY, CDR2 SVGEGT. Trimming at V came to 3 bases and at J to 5 bases, leaving 14 bases not matched to a gene. The CDR3 spells CASSYGSGEHYGTGELFF. As DNA, the CDR3 is TGTGCCAGCAGTTATGGTAGCGGGGAACACTACGGGACCGGGGAGCTGTTTTTT.

This chain connects TRBV30 to TRBJ2-1, with TRBD2 identical over 11 bases. This CDR3 is 13 amino acids long. V lost 4 bases and J lost 9; bases outside the gene matches: 5. Germline V gives CDR1 GTSNPN, CDR2 SVGIG (reference sequence). The CDR3 nucleotides read TGTGCCTGGACACTAGCGGGAGCGGGTGAGCAGTTCTTC. Protein sequence: CAWTLAGAGEQFF.

This clonotype has a count of ten or more. This chain connects TRBV24-1 to TRBJ2-3; no definite D call. CDR1 KGHDR and CDR2 SFDVKD come from the germline V gene. This CDR3 comprises 12 residues. V dropped 6 bases and J dropped 6 bases, with 9 bases sitting between them. In nucleotides, the CDR3 is TGTGCCACCAGTAGGGATGGGGATACGCAGTATTTT. Its protein product is CATSRDGDTQYF.

The chain couples TRBV5-4 to TRBJ2-7, with 7 bases aligning to TRBD1. The trim removed 5 bases at V and 1 base at J, leaving 9 bases unmatched. This CDR3 has 15 residues. Germline values: CDR1 SGHNT, CDR2 YYREEE (reference sequence). The CDR3 loop is CASSQRGLESYEQYF. In DNA form, the CDR3 reads TGTGCCAGCAGTCAGAGGGGGCTGGAGTCCTACGAGCAGTACTTC. Full variable domain (missing parts from reference TRBV5-4 and TRBJ2-7): ETGVTQSPTHLIKTRGQQVTLRCSSQSGHNTVSWYQQALGQGPQFIFQYYREEENGRGNFPPRFSGLQFPNYSSELNVNALELDDSALYLCASSQRGLESYEQYFGPGTRLTVT.